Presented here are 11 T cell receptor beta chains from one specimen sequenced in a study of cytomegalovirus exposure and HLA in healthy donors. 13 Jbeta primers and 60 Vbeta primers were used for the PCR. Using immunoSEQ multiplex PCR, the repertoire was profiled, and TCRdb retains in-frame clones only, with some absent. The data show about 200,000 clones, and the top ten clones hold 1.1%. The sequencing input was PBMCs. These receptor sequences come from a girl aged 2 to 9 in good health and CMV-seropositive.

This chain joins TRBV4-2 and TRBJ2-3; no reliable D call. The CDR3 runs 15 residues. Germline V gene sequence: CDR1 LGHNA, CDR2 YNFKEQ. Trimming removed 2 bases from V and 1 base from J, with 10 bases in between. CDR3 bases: TGTGCCAGCAGCCAACCGATCAGCGGCACAGATACGCAGTATTTT. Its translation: CASSQPISGTDTQYF.

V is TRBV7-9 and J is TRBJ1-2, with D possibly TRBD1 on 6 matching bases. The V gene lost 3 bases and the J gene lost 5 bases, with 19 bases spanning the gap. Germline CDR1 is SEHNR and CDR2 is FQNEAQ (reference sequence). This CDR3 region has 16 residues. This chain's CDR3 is CASSFSQGQNLYGYTF. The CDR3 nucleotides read TGTGCCAGCAGCTTTTCCCAAGGACAGAATCTTTATGGCTACACCTTC.

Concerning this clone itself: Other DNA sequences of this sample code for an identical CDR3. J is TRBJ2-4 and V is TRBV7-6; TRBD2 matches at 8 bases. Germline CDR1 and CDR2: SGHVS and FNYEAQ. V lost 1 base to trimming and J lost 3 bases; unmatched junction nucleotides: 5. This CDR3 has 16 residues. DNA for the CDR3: TGTGCCAGCAGCTTAGTGGCGGGAGGAGGCAAAAACATTCAGTACTTC. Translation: CASSLVAGGGKNIQYF.

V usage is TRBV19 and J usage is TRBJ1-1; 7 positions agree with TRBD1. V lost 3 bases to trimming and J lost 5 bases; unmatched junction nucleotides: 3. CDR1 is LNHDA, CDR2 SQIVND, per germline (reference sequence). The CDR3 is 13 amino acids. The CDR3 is CASSIQTGTEAFF. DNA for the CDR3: TGTGCCAGTAGTATCCAGACAGGGACTGAAGCTTTCTTT. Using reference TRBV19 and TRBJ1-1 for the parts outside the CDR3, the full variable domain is DGGITQSPKYLFRKEGQNVTLSCEQNLNHDAMYWYRQDPGQGLRLIYYSQIVNDFQKGDIAEGYSVSREKKESFPLTVTSAQKNPTAFYLCASSIQTGTEAFFGQGTRLTVV.

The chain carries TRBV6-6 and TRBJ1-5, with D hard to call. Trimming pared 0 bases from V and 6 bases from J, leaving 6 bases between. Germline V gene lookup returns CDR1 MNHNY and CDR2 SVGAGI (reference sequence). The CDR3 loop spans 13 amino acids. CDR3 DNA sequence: TGTGCCAGCAGTTACTCTGGTAGTCAGCCCCAGCATTTT. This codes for CASSYSGSQPQHF.

In DNA form, the CDR3 reads TGTGCCAGCAGTGATTTCCTTAGCGGGAGGAGCTCCTACGAGCAGTACTTC. Encoded protein: CASSDFLSGRSSYEQYF. This sequence joins TRBV6-1 and TRBJ2-7; 10 bases align to TRBD2. The CDR3 consists of 17 residues. CDR1 and CDR2 from the germline V gene are MNHNS and SASEGT. V gave up 3 bases and J gave up 0 bases; unmatched junction bases: 8.

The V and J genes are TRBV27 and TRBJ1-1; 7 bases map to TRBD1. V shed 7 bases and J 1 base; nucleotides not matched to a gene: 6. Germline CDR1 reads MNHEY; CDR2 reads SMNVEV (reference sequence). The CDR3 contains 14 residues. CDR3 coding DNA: TGTGCCAGCACCCCCACAGGGGCGAACACTGAAGCTTTCTTT. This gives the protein CASTPTGANTEAFF.

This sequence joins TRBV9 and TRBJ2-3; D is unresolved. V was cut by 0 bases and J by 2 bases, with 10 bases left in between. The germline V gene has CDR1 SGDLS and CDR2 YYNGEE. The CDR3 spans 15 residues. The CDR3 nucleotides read TGTGCCAGCAGCGTAGTAGGCGGATTCACAGATACGCAGTATTTT. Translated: CASSVVGGFTDTQYF.

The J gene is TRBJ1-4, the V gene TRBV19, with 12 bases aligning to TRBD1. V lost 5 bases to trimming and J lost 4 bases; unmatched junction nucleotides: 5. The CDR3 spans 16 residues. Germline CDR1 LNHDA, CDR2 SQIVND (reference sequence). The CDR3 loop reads CASSPGTGGFNEKLFF. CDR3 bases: TGTGCCAGTAGTCCCGGGACAGGGGGCTTTAATGAAAAACTGTTTTTT.

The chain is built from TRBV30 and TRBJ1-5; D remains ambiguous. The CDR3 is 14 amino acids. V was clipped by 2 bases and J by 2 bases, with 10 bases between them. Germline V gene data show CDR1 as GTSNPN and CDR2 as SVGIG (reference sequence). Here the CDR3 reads CAWSKGRGNQPQHF. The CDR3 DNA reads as TGTGCCTGGAGTAAAGGGAGGGGCAATCAGCCCCAGCATTTT.

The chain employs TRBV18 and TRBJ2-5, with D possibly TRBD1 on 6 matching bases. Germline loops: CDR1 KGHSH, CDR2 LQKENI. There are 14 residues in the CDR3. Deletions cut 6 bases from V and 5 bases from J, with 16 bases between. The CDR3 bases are TGTGCCAGCTCGCACAGGGTAATGTTGGAGACCCAGTACTTC. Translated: CASSHRVMLETQYF.